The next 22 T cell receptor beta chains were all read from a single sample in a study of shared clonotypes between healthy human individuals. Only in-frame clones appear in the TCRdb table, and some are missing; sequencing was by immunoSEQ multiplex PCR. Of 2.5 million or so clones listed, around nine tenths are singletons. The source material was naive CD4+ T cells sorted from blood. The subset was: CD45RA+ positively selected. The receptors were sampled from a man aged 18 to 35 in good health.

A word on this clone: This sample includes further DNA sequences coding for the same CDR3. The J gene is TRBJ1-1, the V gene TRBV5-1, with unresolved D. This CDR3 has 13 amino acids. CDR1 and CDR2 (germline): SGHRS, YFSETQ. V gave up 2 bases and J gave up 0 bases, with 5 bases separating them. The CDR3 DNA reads TGCGCCAGCAGCTTAAGGCTGAACACTGAAGCTTTCTTT. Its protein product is CASSLRLNTEAFF.

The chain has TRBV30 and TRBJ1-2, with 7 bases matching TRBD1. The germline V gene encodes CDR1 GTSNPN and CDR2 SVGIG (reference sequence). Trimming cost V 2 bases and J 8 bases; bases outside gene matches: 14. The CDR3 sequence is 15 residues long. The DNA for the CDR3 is TGTGCCTGGAGTACAAATCGACAGGGAATAGGGGGCTACACCTTC. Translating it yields CAWSTNRQGIGGYTF.

The DNA for the CDR3 is TGTGCCAGCAGCTTGGGATGGGGACCTGCCCTTGACAACACCGGGGAGCTGTTTTTT. This encodes CASSLGWGPALDNTGELFF. The chain couples TRBV5-4 to TRBJ2-2; D is tentatively TRBD1 or TRBD2 (5 bases each). Between the trimmed V and J ends, which lost 0 bases and 2 bases, there was a span of 20 bases. Germline CDR1 is SGHNT and CDR2 is YYREEE (reference sequence). The CDR3 is 19 residues long.

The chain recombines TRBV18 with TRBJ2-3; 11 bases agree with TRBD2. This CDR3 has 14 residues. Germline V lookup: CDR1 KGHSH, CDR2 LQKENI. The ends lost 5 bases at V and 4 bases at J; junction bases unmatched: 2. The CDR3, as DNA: TGTGCCAGCTCATCGGGACTAGCGGCAGATACGCAGTATTTT. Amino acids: CASSSGLAADTQYF.

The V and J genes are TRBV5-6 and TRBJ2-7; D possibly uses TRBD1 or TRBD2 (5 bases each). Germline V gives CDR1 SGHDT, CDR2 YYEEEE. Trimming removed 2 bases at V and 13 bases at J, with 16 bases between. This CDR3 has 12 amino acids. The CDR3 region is CASSFEGFSLYF. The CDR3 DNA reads TGTGCCAGCAGCTTCGAGGGGTTCTCCCTTTACTTC. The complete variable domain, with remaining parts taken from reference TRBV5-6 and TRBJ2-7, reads DAGVTQSPTHLIKTRGQQVTLRCSPKSGHDTVSWYQQALGQGPQFIFQYYEEEERQRGNFPDRFSGHQFPNYSSELNVNALLLGDSALYLCASSFEGFSLYFGPGTRLTVT.

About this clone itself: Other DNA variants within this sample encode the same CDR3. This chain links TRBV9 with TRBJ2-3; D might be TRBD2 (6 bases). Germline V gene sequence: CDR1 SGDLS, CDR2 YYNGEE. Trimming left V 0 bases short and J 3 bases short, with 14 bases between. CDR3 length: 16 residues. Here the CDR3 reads CASSVGGQGGTDTQYF. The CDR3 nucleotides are TGTGCCAGCAGCGTAGGTGGCCAGGGAGGAACAGATACGCAGTATTTT.

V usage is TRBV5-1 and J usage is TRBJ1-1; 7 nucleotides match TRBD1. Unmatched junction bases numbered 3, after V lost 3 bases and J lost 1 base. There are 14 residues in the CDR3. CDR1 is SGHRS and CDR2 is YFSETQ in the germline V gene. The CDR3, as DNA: TGCGCCAGCAGCTCACGGGACAGGAACACTGAAGCTTTCTTT. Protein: CASSSRDRNTEAFF.

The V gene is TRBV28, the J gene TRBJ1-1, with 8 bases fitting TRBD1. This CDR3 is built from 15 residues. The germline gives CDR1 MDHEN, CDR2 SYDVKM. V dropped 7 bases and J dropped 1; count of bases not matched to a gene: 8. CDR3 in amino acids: CASTGAGTGNTEAFF. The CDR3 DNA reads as TGTGCCAGCACTGGAGCCGGGACAGGGAACACTGAAGCTTTCTTT.

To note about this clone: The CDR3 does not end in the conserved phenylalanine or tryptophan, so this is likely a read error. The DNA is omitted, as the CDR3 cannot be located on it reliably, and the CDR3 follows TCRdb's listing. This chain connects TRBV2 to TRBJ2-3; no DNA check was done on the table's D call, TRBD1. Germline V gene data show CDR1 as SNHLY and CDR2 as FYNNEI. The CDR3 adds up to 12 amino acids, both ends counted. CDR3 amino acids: CASSTGGLRVSM.

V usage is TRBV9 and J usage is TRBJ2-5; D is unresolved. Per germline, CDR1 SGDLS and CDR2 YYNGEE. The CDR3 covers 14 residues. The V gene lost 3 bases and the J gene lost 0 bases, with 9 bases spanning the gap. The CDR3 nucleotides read TGTGCCAGCAGCGCTCTAGGGTACCAAGAGACCCAGTACTTC. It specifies CASSALGYQETQYF.

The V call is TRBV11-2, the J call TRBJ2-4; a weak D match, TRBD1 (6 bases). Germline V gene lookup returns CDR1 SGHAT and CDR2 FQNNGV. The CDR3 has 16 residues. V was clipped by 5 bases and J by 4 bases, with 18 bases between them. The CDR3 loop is CASSHLMTQGKNIQYF. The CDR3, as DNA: TGTGCCAGCAGCCATCTTATGACACAGGGTAAAAACATTCAGTACTTC.

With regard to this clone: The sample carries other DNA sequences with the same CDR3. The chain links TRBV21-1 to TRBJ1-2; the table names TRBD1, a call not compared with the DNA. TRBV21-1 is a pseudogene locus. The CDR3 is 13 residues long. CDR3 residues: CASGGQGFGGYTF. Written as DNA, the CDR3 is TGTGCCAGCGGGGGACAGGGGTTTGGTGGCTACACCTTC.

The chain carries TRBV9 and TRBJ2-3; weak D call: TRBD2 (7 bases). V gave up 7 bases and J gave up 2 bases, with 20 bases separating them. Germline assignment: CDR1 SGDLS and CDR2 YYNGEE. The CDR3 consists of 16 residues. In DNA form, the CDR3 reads TGTGCCAGCGGCCTGGGACTGGGGGGGCACACAGATACGCAGTATTTT. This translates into CASGLGLGGHTDTQYF.

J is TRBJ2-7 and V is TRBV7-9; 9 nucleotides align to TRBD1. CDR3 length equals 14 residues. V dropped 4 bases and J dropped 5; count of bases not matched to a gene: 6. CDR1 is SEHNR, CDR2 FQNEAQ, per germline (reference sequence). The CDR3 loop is CASSYDRGIDEQYF. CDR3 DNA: TGTGCCAGCAGCTATGACAGGGGGATCGACGAGCAGTACTTC.

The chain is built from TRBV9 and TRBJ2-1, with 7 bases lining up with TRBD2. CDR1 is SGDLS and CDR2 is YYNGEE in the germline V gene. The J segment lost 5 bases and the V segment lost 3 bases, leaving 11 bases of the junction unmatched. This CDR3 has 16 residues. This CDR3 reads CASSETGRGNNNEQFF. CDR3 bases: TGTGCCAGCAGCGAGACGGGGCGGGGGAATAACAATGAGCAGTTCTTC.

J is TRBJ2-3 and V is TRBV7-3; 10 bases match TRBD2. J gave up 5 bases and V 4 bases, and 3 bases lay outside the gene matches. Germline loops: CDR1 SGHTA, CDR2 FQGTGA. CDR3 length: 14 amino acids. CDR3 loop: CASSSGLARDTQYF. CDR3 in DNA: TGTGCCAGCAGCTCGGGACTAGCGAGAGATACGCAGTATTTT. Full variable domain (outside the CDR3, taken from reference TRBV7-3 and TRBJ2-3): GAGVSQTPSNKVTEKGKYVELRCDPISGHTALYWYRQSLGQGPEFLIYFQGTGAADDSGLPNDRFFAVRPEGSVSTLKIQRTERGDSAVYLCASSSGLARDTQYFGPGTRLTVL.

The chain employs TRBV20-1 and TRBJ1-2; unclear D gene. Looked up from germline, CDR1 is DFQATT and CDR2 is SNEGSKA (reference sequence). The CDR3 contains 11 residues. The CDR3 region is CIPDRAWGYTF. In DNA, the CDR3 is TGCATCCCTGACCGGGCGTGGGGCTACACCTTC.

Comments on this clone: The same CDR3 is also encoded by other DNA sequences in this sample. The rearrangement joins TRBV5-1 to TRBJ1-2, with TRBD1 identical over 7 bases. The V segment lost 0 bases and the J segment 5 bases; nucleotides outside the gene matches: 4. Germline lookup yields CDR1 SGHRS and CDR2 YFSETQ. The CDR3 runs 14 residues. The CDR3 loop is CASSLGQGGYGYTF. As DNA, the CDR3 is TGCGCCAGCAGCTTGGGACAGGGTGGATATGGCTACACCTTC.

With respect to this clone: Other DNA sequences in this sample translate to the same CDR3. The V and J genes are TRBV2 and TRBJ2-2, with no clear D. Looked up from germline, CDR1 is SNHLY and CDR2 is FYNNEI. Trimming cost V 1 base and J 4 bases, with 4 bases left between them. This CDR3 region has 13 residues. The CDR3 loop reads CASSEVGTGELFF. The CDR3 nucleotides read TGTGCCAGCAGTGAAGTTGGCACCGGGGAGCTGTTTTTT.

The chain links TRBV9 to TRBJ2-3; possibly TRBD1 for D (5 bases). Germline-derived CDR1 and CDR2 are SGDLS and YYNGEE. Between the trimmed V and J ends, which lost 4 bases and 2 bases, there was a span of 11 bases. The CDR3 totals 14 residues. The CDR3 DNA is TGTGCCAGCAGCCCCCGACAGTACACAGATACGCAGTATTTT. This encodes CASSPRQYTDTQYF.

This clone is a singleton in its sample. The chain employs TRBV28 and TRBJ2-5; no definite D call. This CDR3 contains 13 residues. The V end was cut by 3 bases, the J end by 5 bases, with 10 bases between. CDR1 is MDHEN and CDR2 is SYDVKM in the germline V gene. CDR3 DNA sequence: TGTGCCAGCAGTTTCCTAGATCTGGAGACCCAGTACTTC. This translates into CASSFLDLETQYF.

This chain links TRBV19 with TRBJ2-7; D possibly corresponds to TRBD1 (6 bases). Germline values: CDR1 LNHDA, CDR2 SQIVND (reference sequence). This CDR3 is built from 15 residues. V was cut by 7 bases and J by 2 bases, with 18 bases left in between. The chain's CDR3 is CASTPRTVGTYEQYF. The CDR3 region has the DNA TGTGCCAGTACCCCCCGGACAGTGGGGACCTACGAGCAGTACTTC.